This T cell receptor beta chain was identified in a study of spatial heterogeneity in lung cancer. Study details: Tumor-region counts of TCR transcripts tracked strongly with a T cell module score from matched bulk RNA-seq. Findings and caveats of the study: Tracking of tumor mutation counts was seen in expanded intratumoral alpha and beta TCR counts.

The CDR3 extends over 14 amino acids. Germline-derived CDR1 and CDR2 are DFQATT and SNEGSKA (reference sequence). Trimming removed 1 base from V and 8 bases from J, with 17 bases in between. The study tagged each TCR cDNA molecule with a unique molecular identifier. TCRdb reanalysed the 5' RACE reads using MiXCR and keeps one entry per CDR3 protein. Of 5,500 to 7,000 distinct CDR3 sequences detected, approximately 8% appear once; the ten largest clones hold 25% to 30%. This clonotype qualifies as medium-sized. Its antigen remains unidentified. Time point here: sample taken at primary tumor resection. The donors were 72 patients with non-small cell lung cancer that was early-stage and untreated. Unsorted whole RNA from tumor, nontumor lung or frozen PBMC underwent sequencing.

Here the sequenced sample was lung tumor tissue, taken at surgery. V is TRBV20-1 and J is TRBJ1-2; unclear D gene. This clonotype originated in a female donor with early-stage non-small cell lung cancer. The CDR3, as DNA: TGCAGTGCTAGAGGTGCGGGCGAGAGTGGCGGCTACACCTTC. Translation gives CSARGAGESGGYTF.